Listed below are T cell receptor beta chains from one sample, sequenced in a study of blood T cell repertoires in COVID-19. Some clones are missing from TCRdb's copy, which holds only in-frame ones; the method was immunoSEQ multiplex PCR. The data show over 150,000 clones, approximately 91% seen once. Sequencing used peripheral blood. The origin of the receptors is a man between 18 and 29 years old with COVID-19, enrolled during active disease. Each CDR3 is given with its conserved first and last residue. D genes are given only for firm matches. Clone size is given for some rows only: seen once, a few or many times, or a class if the clone is expanded.

v_call: TRBV28
d_call: -
cdr3_length: 14
j_call: TRBJ2-7
clone_size: -
cdr3_nt: TGTGCCAGCAGTTCTAGAACTTTCTCCTACGAGCAGTACTTC
cdr3_aa: CASSSRTFSYEQYF

v_call: TRBV6-2/TRBV6-3
d_call: TRBD2
cdr3_length: 18
j_call: TRBJ2-1
clone_size: once
cdr3_nt: TGTGCCAGCAGTTCCACCGGGACTAGCCGACGCTCCTACAATGAGCAGTTCTTC
cdr3_aa: CASSSTGTSRRSYNEQFF

v_call: TRBV27
d_call: TRBD1
cdr3_length: 17
j_call: TRBJ2-7
clone_size: -
cdr3_nt: TGTGCCAGCAGTTTAATGGGAGTTAGGGACAGGGGATACGAGCAGTACTTC
cdr3_aa: CASSLMGVRDRGYEQYF

v_call: TRBV9
d_call: TRBD2
cdr3_length: 13
j_call: TRBJ2-1
clone_size: once
cdr3_nt: TGTGCCAGCAGCGCCGGGACTAGCGGTGAGCAGTTCTTC
cdr3_aa: CASSAGTSGEQFF

v_call: TRBV21-1
d_call: -
cdr3_length: 19
j_call: TRBJ2-1
clone_size: few
cdr3_nt: TGTGCCAGCAGCAAACCCCTAGCGGAAAGAACGCCCTCCTACAATGAGCAGTTCTTC
cdr3_aa: CASSKPLAERTPSYNEQFF

v_call: TRBV18
d_call: TRBD2
cdr3_length: 12
j_call: TRBJ2-1
clone_size: -
cdr3_nt: TGTGCCAGCTCACAGGGGAGGGGTGAGCAGTTCTTC
cdr3_aa: CASSQGRGEQFF

v_call: TRBV12-3/TRBV12-4
d_call: -
cdr3_length: 13
j_call: TRBJ2-7
clone_size: -
cdr3_nt: TGTGCCAGCAGTCGGGACATGTCCTACGAGCAGTACTTC
cdr3_aa: CASSRDMSYEQYF

v_call: TRBV7-8
d_call: -
cdr3_length: 13
j_call: TRBJ1-1
clone_size: -
cdr3_nt: TGTGCCAGCAGCTTAGGAGGGGGCACTGAAGCTTTCTTT
cdr3_aa: CASSLGGGTEAFF

v_call: TRBV9
d_call: TRBD1
cdr3_length: 19
j_call: TRBJ1-2
clone_size: -
cdr3_nt: TGTGCCAGCAGCGCCCGGACAGGGGACGCCCTTAAAGCTAACTATGGCTACACCTTC
cdr3_aa: CASSARTGDALKANYGYTF

v_call: TRBV7-2
d_call: TRBD2
cdr3_length: 15
j_call: TRBJ2-3
clone_size: -
cdr3_nt: TGTGCCAGCAGCTTCCGCGGGAGTAAGGGAGATACGCAGTATTTT
cdr3_aa: CASSFRGSKGDTQYF

v_call: TRBV28
d_call: TRBD2
cdr3_length: 15
j_call: TRBJ2-7
clone_size: -
cdr3_nt: TGTGCCAGCAGTCGTGCCGGGACTAGATCCTACGAGCAGTACTTC
cdr3_aa: CASSRAGTRSYEQYF

v_call: TRBV15
d_call: TRBD1
cdr3_length: 15
j_call: TRBJ2-7
clone_size: -
cdr3_nt: TGTGCCACCAGCAGAGACCAGGGGGCTACTGGTGAGCAGTACTTC
cdr3_aa: CATSRDQGATGEQYF

v_call: TRBV5-1
d_call: -
cdr3_length: 15
j_call: TRBJ2-7
clone_size: once
cdr3_nt: TGCGCCAGCAGCCTGAGAGAGAAGGGGCTCTACGAGCAGTACTTC
cdr3_aa: CASSLREKGLYEQYF

v_call: TRBV28
d_call: TRBD2
cdr3_length: 17
j_call: TRBJ2-7
clone_size: -
cdr3_nt: TGTGCCAGCAGTTTATGGACTCGAGCGGGAGGGAGCTACGAGCAGTACTTC
cdr3_aa: CASSLWTRAGGSYEQYF